Listed here are 31 T cell receptor beta chains from one sample, sequenced in a study of blood T cells in healthy people across ages. Next came a second PCR, run for about 7 to 11 cycles, which used a sample-barcoded 5' primer along with a J-beta primer mix. Via MiXCR, TCRdb re-called the 5' RACE reads, giving one row per CDR3 protein. The sample yields approximately 690,000 distinct CDR3 sequences, less than 45% seen once. Sequencing used blood. The receptors were gathered from a man older than 75 in good health.

This clonotype showed up just a few times. The rearrangement uses TRBV7-3 and TRBJ2-1; 9 bases are shared with TRBD2. J was trimmed by 5 bases and V by 5 bases; bases with no gene match: 13. CDR1 is SGHTA, CDR2 FQGTGA, per germline. The CDR3 extends over 17 amino acids. CDR3 nucleotides: TGTGCCAGCAGCCCGTCCCGCGGGGGGGCGACCAACAATGAGCAGTTCTTC. It is translated as CASSPSRGGATNNEQFF.

V gene TRBV29-1 combines with J gene TRBJ2-2, with D perhaps TRBD1 (6 bases). V lost 3 bases and J 3 bases, leaving 11 bases between the germline ends. This CDR3 comprises 14 residues. Germline CDR1 and CDR2: SQVTM and ANQGSEA. The CDR3: CSVDSPGDTGELFF. The DNA of the CDR3 is TGCAGCGTTGACTCGCCAGGGGACACCGGGGAGCTGTTTTTT.

The V gene is TRBV7-2, the J gene TRBJ2-1; 8 nucleotides align to TRBD1. Germline CDR1 reads SGHTA; CDR2 reads FQGNSA. There are 13 residues in the CDR3. With V trimmed by 7 bases and J by 9 bases, 8 bases remained unmatched. The CDR3 protein is CASNNLTGGEQFF. In DNA form, the CDR3 reads TGTGCCAGCAACAACCTCACAGGGGGTGAGCAGTTCTTC.

V is TRBV7-2 and J is TRBJ2-1; D uncertain. Looked up from germline, CDR1 is SGHTA and CDR2 is FQGNSA. There are 12 residues in the CDR3. V was trimmed by 2 bases and J by 7 bases, leaving 6 bases between them. The CDR3: CASSLPNNEQFF. The CDR3, as DNA: TGTGCCAGCAGCTTACCCAATAATGAGCAGTTCTTC.

In this sample, this clonotype turned up a few times. The chain links TRBV7-2 to TRBJ2-7; D remains ambiguous. V was trimmed by 1 base and J by 3 bases, leaving 7 bases between them. The CDR3 covers 13 residues. Germline-derived CDR1 and CDR2 are SGHTA and FQGNSA. In nucleotides, the CDR3 is TGTGCCAGCAGCTTAGGAATATTCTACGAGCAGTACTTC. It encodes CASSLGIFYEQYF.

The chain employs TRBV5-1 and TRBJ2-2; D is undetermined. Germline CDR1 is SGHRS and CDR2 is YFSETQ. V was pared by 0 bases and J by 8 bases, with 8 bases between. This CDR3 is built from 13 residues. The CDR3 loop is CASSLDSLGELFF. Here the CDR3 DNA reads TGCGCCAGCAGCTTGGACTCTTTGGGGGAGCTGTTTTTT. Full variable domain (missing parts from reference TRBV5-1 and TRBJ2-2): KAGVTQTPRYLIKTRGQQVTLSCSPISGHRSVSWYQQTPGQGLQFLFEYFSETQRNKGNFPGRFSGRQFSNSRSEMNVSTLELGDSALYLCASSLDSLGELFFGEGSRLTVL.

This chain links TRBV7-9 with TRBJ2-2, with a tentative D call TRBD2 (5 bases). The CDR3 totals 16 residues. V lost 3 bases to trimming and J lost 3 bases, with 14 bases between them. In germline, CDR1 is SEHNR, CDR2 FQNEAQ (reference sequence). The CDR3 region has the DNA TGTGCCAGCAGCTTGGTTGGGAGCAGTGACACCGGGGAGCTGTTTTTT. It specifies CASSLVGSSDTGELFF.

There are a few counts of this clonotype. CDR3 coding DNA: TGTGCCAGCAGCCCCCGGACCGCGGTGGGCTATGGCTACACCTTC. It encodes CASSPRTAVGYGYTF. The J gene is TRBJ1-2, the V gene TRBV4-2; the D is unclear. V lost 4 bases, J lost 4 bases, and 16 bases lay in between. Germline V CDR1 and CDR2: LGHNA, YNFKEQ. The CDR3 is made up of 15 amino acids.

This rearrangement joins TRBV6-2 or TRBV6-3 to TRBJ1-2; D unclear. CDR1 MNHEY and CDR2 SVGEGT come from the germline V gene. V lost 2 bases, J lost 2 bases, and 6 bases lay in between. CDR3 length equals 13 residues. CDR3 sequence (DNA): TGTGCCAGCAGTTACGTTACAAACTATGGCTACACCTTC. It yields the protein CASSYVTNYGYTF.

With regard to this clonotype: One end of the junction is discordant with germline, which a read error may explain. The J gene is TRBJ2-2, the V gene TRBV7-2, with 7 bases identical to TRBD1. The CDR3 runs to 16 residues. CDR1 is SGHTA, CDR2 FQGNSA, per germline. The CDR3, as DNA: TGTGCCAGCAGCTTAGGACAGGGATGGGACACCGGGGAGATGTTTTTT. It encodes CASSLGQGWDTGEMFF.

The V and J genes are TRBV7-3 and TRBJ2-5, with D possibly TRBD2 on 5 matching bases. CDR1 is SGHTA, CDR2 FQGTGA, per germline. V lost 3 bases and J 11 bases, leaving 25 bases between the germline ends. The CDR3 is 16 amino acids. The CDR3: CASSLVGASSYNEQYF. DNA of the CDR3: TGTGCCAGCAGCTTGGTGGGAGCCAGCTCCTACAATGAGCAGTACTTC.

The chain carries TRBV15 and TRBJ2-4, with TRBD1 as a possible D gene (6 bases). The CDR3 extends over 16 amino acids. The germline V gene encodes CDR1 LNHNV and CDR2 YYDKDF (reference sequence). Trimming pared 8 bases from V and 0 bases from J, leaving 17 bases between. The CDR3 nucleotides read TGTGCCACCGGACAGCGACCTTCCCTAGCCAAAAACATTCAGTACTTC. Residues: CATGQRPSLAKNIQYF.

The rearrangement joins TRBV20-1 to TRBJ1-2; maybe TRBD1 (5 bases). Trimming pared 5 bases from V and 12 bases from J, leaving 19 bases between. The CDR3 covers 12 residues. Germline lookup yields CDR1 DFQATT and CDR2 SNEGSKA (reference sequence). This CDR3 reads CSAERGDSGNTF. The CDR3 DNA reads as TGCAGTGCTGAAAGAGGGGACTCTGGAAACACCTTC.

The chain joins TRBV5-1 to TRBJ1-4; D might be TRBD1 (6 bases). The CDR3 is 14 residues long. Germline V gives CDR1 SGHRS, CDR2 YFSETQ. Trimming removed 3 bases at V and 5 bases at J, with 11 bases between. CDR3 sequence: CASSSGTSNEKLFF. The CDR3 DNA is TGCGCCAGCAGCTCCGGGACATCGAATGAAAAACTGTTTTTT. Full variable domain (rest looked up from reference TRBV5-1 and TRBJ1-4): KAGVTQTPRYLIKTRGQQVTLSCSPISGHRSVSWYQQTPGQGLQFLFEYFSETQRNKGNFPGRFSGRQFSNSRSEMNVSTLELGDSALYLCASSSGTSNEKLFFGSGTQLSVL.

The chain links TRBV6-2 or TRBV6-3 to TRBJ1-1; 9 positions match TRBD1. The CDR3 is 16 residues long. Per the germline V gene, CDR1 is MNHEY and CDR2 is SVGEGT. V trimming: 8 bases; J trimming: 5 bases; junction bases outside the gene matches: 15. CDR3 amino acids: CASGPINRGRGTEAFF. In DNA, the CDR3 is TGTGCCAGCGGCCCAATTAACAGGGGGCGTGGAACTGAAGCTTTCTTT.

At least ten counts were recorded for this clonotype. The chain carries TRBV29-1 and TRBJ2-7; 8 nucleotides agree with TRBD1. The CDR3 is 13 residues long. J was trimmed by 2 bases and V by 4 bases; bases with no gene match: 4. Germline lookup yields CDR1 SQVTM and CDR2 ANQGSEA. CDR3 bases: TGCAGCGTTGGACAGGGGCTGACCTACGAGCAGTACTTC. Its protein is CSVGQGLTYEQYF.

There are a few counts of this clonotype. CDR3 sequence: CATSDPSSGDITDTQYF. CDR3 in DNA: TGTGCCACCAGTGACCCTTCTAGCGGGGATATCACAGATACGCAGTATTTT. The V gene is TRBV24-1, the J gene TRBJ2-3; 9 bases match TRBD2. V lost 4 bases, J lost 2 bases, and 9 bases stayed unmatched. Germline-derived CDR1 and CDR2 are KGHDR and SFDVKD. The CDR3 is 17 amino acids.

The genes are TRBV20-1 and TRBJ2-5; D not resolved. V was cut by 1 base and J by 4 bases, with 7 bases left in between. Germline V gene lookup returns CDR1 DFQATT and CDR2 SNEGSKA (reference sequence). The length of the CDR3 is 12 residues. The CDR3 is CSARGVRETQYF. CDR3 sequence (DNA): TGCAGTGCTAGAGGAGTTCGAGAGACCCAGTACTTC.

A few counts support this clonotype. This chain links TRBV4-2 with TRBJ1-2; tentative D call: TRBD1 (5 bases). The CDR3 consists of 14 residues. Trimming stripped 5 bases from V and 1 base from J, with 11 bases between. Germline CDR1 reads LGHNA; CDR2 reads YNFKEQ. This CDR3 is CASSSRGSNYGYTF. The CDR3 coding sequence is TGTGCCAGCAGCTCAAGGGGTAGTAACTATGGCTACACCTTC.

This clonotype was detected ten times or more. The chain has TRBV29-1 and TRBJ1-2; D might be TRBD1 (5 bases). Trimming cost V 6 bases and J 3 bases, with 11 bases left between them. Germline V gene data show CDR1 as SQVTM and CDR2 as ANQGSEA. This CDR3 contains 12 residues. The CDR3 region is CSVTVGDYGYTF. In nucleotides, the CDR3 is TGCAGCGTCACGGTGGGGGACTATGGCTACACCTTC.

This clonotype has a handful of counts. The chain is built from TRBV3-1 and TRBJ2-5; TRBD2 matches 8 bases. The CDR3 has 13 residues. V gave up 3 bases and J gave up 11 bases; unmatched junction bases: 8. The germline gives CDR1 LGHDT, CDR2 YNNKEL (reference sequence). DNA of the CDR3: TGTGCCAGCAGCCACACAGCGGGAGAGGGGCAGTACTTC. Translated, it gives CASSHTAGEGQYF.

With regard to this clonotype: A much larger clone sits a single nucleotide away, making a read error possible. This sequence joins TRBV29-1 and TRBJ2-4, with D perhaps assigned TRBD1 or TRBD2 (5 bases each). The CDR3 length is 13 residues. From germline, CDR1 is SQVTM and CDR2 ANQGSEA. Trimming pared 6 bases from V and 13 bases from J, leaving 22 bases between. The CDR3 nucleotides are TGCAGCGTACAATCGGGGCCATACGAGGCCCAGTACTTC. Encoded protein: CSVQSGPYEAQYF.

About this clonotype itself: A much larger clone sits a single nucleotide away, making a read error possible. V usage is TRBV20-1 and J usage is TRBJ2-7; D gene ambiguous. V was pared by 5 bases and J by 1 base, with 6 bases between. Per germline, CDR1 DFQATT and CDR2 SNEGSKA (reference sequence). The CDR3 extends over 11 amino acids. In nucleotides, the CDR3 is TGCAGTGCTGAACATTCCTACGAGCAGTACTTC. This translates into CSAEHSYEQYF.

The table lists this clonotype with many counts. The rearrangement uses TRBV20-1 and TRBJ2-3; D gene unclear. This CDR3 spans 17 amino acids. V was shortened by 0 bases and J by 0 bases, with 16 bases between the two germline ends. Germline assignment: CDR1 DFQATT and CDR2 SNEGSKA (reference sequence). This CDR3 reads CSAREKPPLSSTDTQYF. CDR3 DNA sequence: TGCAGTGCTAGAGAGAAGCCCCCCCTTTCTAGCACAGATACGCAGTATTTT.

The gene calls are TRBV20-1 and TRBJ1-5; D may be TRBD1 (6 bases). Trimming left V 0 bases short and J 6 bases short, with 15 bases between. Germline V gives CDR1 DFQATT, CDR2 SNEGSKA (reference sequence). This CDR3 has 15 residues. The CDR3 here is CSARDHGGQSQPQHF. For the CDR3, the DNA is TGCAGTGCTAGAGATCACGGGGGACAAAGTCAGCCCCAGCATTTT.

Of note for this clonotype: Compared with germline, one end of the junction differs, possibly owing to a read error. The chain is built from TRBV7-3 and TRBJ2-6, with 7 bases fitting TRBD1. Germline-derived CDR1 and CDR2 are SGHTA and FQGTGA. The CDR3 covers 18 residues. CDR3 amino acids: CASSLSPGGTSGTNVLTF. For the CDR3, the DNA is TGTGCCAGCAGCTTAAGCCCAGGGGGAACCTCTGGGACCAACGTCCTGACTTTC.

The chain uses TRBV7-2 and TRBJ2-7, with TRBD2 matching 9 bases. The junction had 13 bases not matched to a gene; V was cut back by 6 bases and J by 7 bases. Germline V gives CDR1 SGHTA, CDR2 FQGNSA. This CDR3 is 15 amino acids long. CDR3 nucleotide sequence: TGTGCCAGCAGTTTCGGGAACGCGGGGGGGAATGAGCAGTACTTC. This encodes CASSFGNAGGNEQYF.

The table lists this clonotype with many counts. The rearrangement links TRBV13 to TRBJ2-1; D unclear. The CDR3 runs 13 residues. V was pared by 5 bases and J by 10 bases, with 15 bases between. CDR1 is PRHDT and CDR2 is FYEKMQ in the germline V gene (reference sequence). CDR3 residues: CASSVKGAGEQFF. The CDR3 DNA reads TGTGCCAGCAGCGTCAAGGGCGCCGGAGAGCAGTTCTTC.

The genes are TRBV6-2 or TRBV6-3 and TRBJ2-1, with 8 bases matching TRBD2. The CDR3 is made up of 15 amino acids. Germline V gene data show CDR1 as MNHEY and CDR2 as SVGEGT. J was trimmed by 0 bases and V by 5 bases; bases with no gene match: 3. The CDR3 region is CASSKLAASYNEQFF. In DNA, the CDR3 is TGTGCCAGCAGTAAACTAGCGGCCTCCTACAATGAGCAGTTCTTC.

To note about this clonotype: The conserved phenylalanine or tryptophan is not found at the CDR3 terminus, so this likely reflects a read error. This chain links TRBV12-3 or TRBV12-4 with TRBJ2-3, with D possibly TRBD1 on 5 matching bases. The CDR3 consists of 15 residues. Trimming took off 1 base at V and 2 bases at J, with 10 bases between the two ends. The CDR3 bases are TGTGCCAGCAGTTTAGGACAGAACCCCACAGATACGCAGTATTCT. Amino acid sequence: CASSLGQNPTDTQYS.

A word on this clonotype: At one of its ends the junction is not consistent with the germline gene, which may arise from a read error. The chain employs TRBV6-2 or TRBV6-3 and TRBJ1-2; possibly TRBD1 for D (5 bases). The germline V gene encodes CDR1 MNHEY and CDR2 SVGEGT. This CDR3 spans 14 amino acids. CDR3 coding DNA: TGTGCCAGCAGTGACTCCCGGGGCGCATATGGCTACACCTTC. Protein: CASSDSRGAYGYTF.